Below, one T cell receptor beta chain is given with its context. Its matching antigen is unknown. The data were obtained in a study of shared clonotypes between healthy human individuals. Study findings and constraints: What naive subsets generally showed was a larger estimated richness than memory subsets showed. All-four-donor shared clonotypes had higher generation probabilities than non-shared clonotypes did.

The CDR3 consists of 14 residues. The V gene lost 3 bases and the J gene lost 5 bases, with 13 bases spanning the gap. Per germline, CDR1 SNHLY and CDR2 FYNNEI. The method was immunoSEQ multiplex PCR; TCRdb's version includes in-frame clones alone and lacks a portion of them. The data hold over a million clones, with about 96% observed a single time. The material sequenced was naive CD4+ T cells sorted from blood. Subset: CD45RA+ positively selected. The TCR sequence derives from a man aged 25-45 years in good health. V gene TRBV2 combines with J gene TRBJ1-1; D unclear. CDR3 region: CASSDFSRGTEAFF. The CDR3 DNA reads TGTGCCAGCAGTGACTTCTCCCGAGGGACTGAAGCTTTCTTT.